One sample yielded the 14 T cell receptor beta chains listed below, sequenced in a study of blood T cells in healthy people across ages. Together with a sample-barcoded 5' primer, a J-beta primer mix was included in a second PCR lasting about 7 to 11 cycles. TCRdb processed the 5' RACE reads anew with MiXCR; each CDR3 protein has one entry. The repertoire holds hundreds of thousands of distinct CDR3 sequences, 29% seen once, with around a sixth in the top ten. The sample taken for sequencing was blood. These receptors came from a woman of 80 years or more in good health.

This sequence joins TRBV11-2 and TRBJ2-7, with 7 bases identical to TRBD1. The trim removed 5 bases at V and 6 bases at J, leaving 7 bases unmatched. The CDR3 has 13 amino acids. CDR1 is SGHAT and CDR2 is FQNNGV in the germline V gene. The CDR3 loop reads CASSPGQAGEQYF. The CDR3 DNA sequence: TGTGCCAGCAGCCCTGGACAGGCCGGCGAGCAGTACTTC.

The V gene is TRBV20-1, the J gene TRBJ2-7; D uncertain. With the DNA end fitting TRBJ2-5 better, the J assignment may be wrong. Looked up from germline, CDR1 is DFQATT and CDR2 is SNEGSKA (reference sequence). CDR3 length: 12 residues. CDR3 nucleotide sequence: TGCAGTGCTAGAACGGTCTCAGAGACCCAGTACTTC. This codes for CSARTVSETQYF.

This clonotype was recorded at least ten times. This sequence joins TRBV20-1 and TRBJ2-1; 7 bases agree with TRBD1. Germline assignment: CDR1 DFQATT and CDR2 SNEGSKA (reference sequence). CDR3 length: 15 amino acids. V trimming: 1 base; J trimming: 7 bases; junction bases outside the gene matches: 10. For the CDR3, the DNA is TGCAGTGCTAGAGTCTCACGGACAGGAACAAATGAGCAGTTCTTC. Protein product: CSARVSRTGTNEQFF.

The V call is TRBV4-2, the J call TRBJ1-4; D is unclear. Germline V gene sequence: CDR1 LGHNA, CDR2 YNFKEQ. The length of the CDR3 is 15 residues. V gave up 3 bases and J gave up 5 bases, with 13 bases separating them. The CDR3 spells CASSQTGMENEKLFF. CDR3 sequence (DNA): TGTGCCAGCAGCCAGACCGGGATGGAAAATGAAAAACTGTTTTTT.

The chain recombines TRBV30 with TRBJ1-2; D gene unclear. The germline CDR1 and CDR2 sequences are GTSNPN and SVGIG (reference sequence). The germline V and J ends were trimmed by 4 bases and 2 bases, with 11 bases remaining between them. The CDR3 spans 13 residues. In DNA, the CDR3 is TGTGCCTGGACGCCGATAGGCAACTATGGCTACACCTTC. This gives the protein CAWTPIGNYGYTF.

This clonotype was picked up a small number of times. Here the CDR3 DNA reads TGTGCCAGCAGCCTCCGGGGAGGGGCCAGAGGGGAAAAACTGTTTTTT. Translation: CASSLRGGARGEKLFF. The chain has TRBV7-6 and TRBJ1-4, with TRBD1 as a possible D gene (5 bases). The CDR3 is 16 amino acids. Per germline, CDR1 SGHVS and CDR2 FNYEAQ. V lost 5 bases, J lost 8 bases, and 21 bases lay in between.

The chain couples TRBV7-2 to TRBJ2-2, with TRBD1 matching over 9 bases. The CDR3 loop spans 16 amino acids. Germline values: CDR1 SGHTA, CDR2 FQGNSA. Germline trimming cut 5 bases from V and 3 bases from J; bases unmatched to any gene: 7. For the CDR3, the DNA is TGTGCCAGCAGCGCCCAGGGGACAGGGCACACCGGGGAGCTGTTTTTT. Its translation is CASSAQGTGHTGELFF.

This clonotype was seen repeatedly, ten times or more. J is TRBJ2-7 and V is TRBV4-3; the D call may be TRBD1 or TRBD2 (7 bases each). The V end lost 0 bases, the J end lost 2 bases, and 14 bases lay between the germline ends. The length of the CDR3 is 16 residues. CDR1 is LGHNA and CDR2 is YSLEER in the germline V gene. The chain's CDR3 is CASSQEAQGGAYEQYF. The CDR3 region has the DNA TGCGCCAGCAGCCAAGAGGCCCAGGGGGGGGCCTACGAGCAGTACTTC.

This clonotype was seen just once. This may come from a read error, since a much larger clone is one base off. The chain employs TRBV2 and TRBJ1-2; D remains ambiguous. The CDR3 sequence is 11 residues long. Per the germline V gene, CDR1 is SNHLY and CDR2 is FYNNEI. Trimming stripped 7 bases from V and 7 bases from J, with 10 bases between. The CDR3 DNA follows: TGTGCCAGCATTGTGCTTGGTGGCTACACCTTC. This gives the protein CASIVLGGYTF.

A few counts support this clonotype. The chain is built from TRBV7-2 and TRBJ1-2; the D is unclear. CDR1 is SGHTA, CDR2 FQGNSA, per germline. The CDR3 spans 13 residues. Trimming cost V 5 bases and J 1 base, with 8 bases left between them. The CDR3 region is CASSRDVNYGYTF. CDR3 coding DNA: TGTGCCAGCAGCCGCGATGTTAACTATGGCTACACCTTC.

V gene TRBV20-1 combines with J gene TRBJ1-3; D remains ambiguous. V gave up 6 bases and J gave up 0 bases, with 6 bases separating them. CDR3 length: 12 amino acids. Germline V lookup: CDR1 DFQATT, CDR2 SNEGSKA (reference sequence). The CDR3 DNA sequence: TGCAGTGCCGAGGGCTCTGGAAACACCATATATTTT. This codes for CSAEGSGNTIYF.

For this clonotype: A clone one base away is much larger, so this may be a read error. This chain joins TRBV19 and TRBJ2-1; 8 positions agree with TRBD1. With the DNA end fitting TRBJ2-7 better, the J assignment may be wrong. Germline assignment: CDR1 LNHDA and CDR2 SQIVND (reference sequence). The CDR3 totals 13 residues. CDR3 sequence reads: CASKDRAYNEQYF. CDR3 in DNA: TGTGCCAGTAAGGACAGGGCTTACAATGAGCAGTACTTC.

This clonotype was seen at least ten times. The chain recombines TRBV27 with TRBJ2-1; 9 bases align to TRBD2. The CDR3 runs to 15 residues. Germline V gene lookup returns CDR1 MNHEY and CDR2 SMNVEV (reference sequence). V gave up 4 bases and J gave up 7 bases; unmatched junction bases: 8. The CDR3 DNA sequence: TGTGCCAGCAGTTCTTTTAGCGGGGGAGGGAATGAGCAGTTCTTC. Encoded protein: CASSSFSGGGNEQFF.

The table lists this clonotype with many counts. The V gene is TRBV24-1, the J gene TRBJ2-3; D assignment may be TRBD1 or TRBD2 (5 bases each). CDR1 is KGHDR and CDR2 is SFDVKD in the germline V gene. This CDR3 comprises 13 residues. Trimming cost V 4 bases and J 5 bases, with 9 bases left between them. The DNA of the CDR3 is TGTGCCACCAGTGACCGAGGGGTAGATACGCAGTATTTT. It is translated as CATSDRGVDTQYF.